The 23 T cell receptor beta chains listed next were all sequenced from one sample in a study of molecular identifiers for immune sequencing clone quantification. TCRdb fed the PCR reads into MiXCR, producing one record per CDR3 protein. This sample has more than 550,000 distinct CDR3 sequences, with 25% found just once. The sample was naive CD8+ T cells from blood, with Jurkat cell RNA spiked in. Stated subset: FACS-sorted CD8+CD4-CCR7+CD45RA+ naive T cells. Receptors originate from a human donor in good health. Some libraries in this study had Jurkat cell RNA spiked in.

The table lists this clonotype with many counts. One end of the junction is discordant with germline, which a read error may explain. The chain joins TRBV27 to TRBJ2-2; no clear D gene. Germline V CDR1 and CDR2: MNHEY, SMNVEV (reference sequence). CDR3 length: 12 amino acids. The CDR3 region is CASSLRTGELFF. The CDR3 DNA sequence: TGCGCCAGCAGCTTAAGAACCGGGGAGCTGTTTTTT.

Only a few counts were recorded for this clonotype. Given a much more abundant clone one base away, this may be a read error. V gene TRBV7-2 combines with J gene TRBJ1-6; D remains unclear. CDR1 and CDR2 (germline): SGHTA, FQGNSA. Trimming took 8 bases from V and 6 from J, leaving 11 bases between them. The length of the CDR3 is 13 residues. The CDR3 DNA sequence: TGTGCCAGCGGCCCCTTAAGTAATTCACCCCTCCACTTT. Encoded protein: CASGPLSNSPLHF.

The J gene is TRBJ2-3, the V gene TRBV27, with 9 bases that match TRBD2. Germline V gene lookup returns CDR1 MNHEY and CDR2 SMNVEV (reference sequence). The J segment lost 1 base and the V segment lost 3 bases, leaving 8 bases of the junction unmatched. The CDR3 has 17 residues. The CDR3 protein is CASSFLGLAGRTDTQYF. The CDR3 bases are TGTGCCAGCAGTTTTTTAGGTCTAGCGGGGCGCACAGATACGCAGTATTTT.

CDR3 sequence: CASSLGGRDTDTQYF. The CDR3 region has the DNA TGTGCCAGCAGCTTGGGCGGGAGGGACACAGATACGCAGTATTTT. The chain employs TRBV11-2 and TRBJ2-3; 9 bases match TRBD2. The CDR3 consists of 15 residues. The germline CDR1 and CDR2 sequences are SGHAT and FQNNGV. Trimming took 3 bases from V and 2 from J; bases not matched to a gene: 3.

This clonotype was picked up a small number of times. The J gene is TRBJ2-7, the V gene TRBV28; 10 bases match TRBD1. The CDR3 loop spans 15 amino acids. The trim removed 6 bases at V and 4 bases at J, leaving 9 bases unmatched. Germline V gives CDR1 MDHEN, CDR2 SYDVKM. The CDR3 DNA reads TGTGCCAGCAGCACGACCCGACAGGGGGCATACGAGCAGTACTTC. Its translation is CASSTTRQGAYEQYF.

The chain couples TRBV6-5 to TRBJ2-6; D may be TRBD1 (5 bases). This CDR3 contains 19 residues. V was clipped by 0 bases and J by 2 bases, with 17 bases between them. Looked up from germline, CDR1 is MNHEY and CDR2 is SVGAGI. Here the CDR3 reads CASSYSTVSRFPGANVLTF. For the CDR3, the DNA is TGTGCCAGCAGTTACTCGACAGTTAGCCGTTTTCCTGGGGCCAACGTCCTGACTTTC.

In this sample, this clonotype turned up a few times. The J gene is TRBJ1-4, the V gene TRBV7-2; D is unresolved. The germline V gene has CDR1 SGHTA and CDR2 FQGNSA. The CDR3 covers 15 residues. Deletions cut 4 bases from V and 3 bases from J, with 12 bases between. This CDR3 reads CASSSSDPPNEKLFF. The CDR3 DNA reads TGTGCCAGCAGCTCTTCCGATCCACCTAATGAAAAACTGTTTTTT.

The chain combines TRBV9 with TRBJ2-5; 10 positions agree with TRBD2. Germline trimming cut 7 bases from V and 8 bases from J; bases unmatched to any gene: 17. Germline V gives CDR1 SGDLS, CDR2 YYNGEE. The CDR3 has 16 residues. The CDR3 bases are TGTGCCAGCGGCGATACCGGGACTAGCGCCATTGGCACCCAGTACTTC. Residues: CASGDTGTSAIGTQYF.

The rearrangement links TRBV27 to TRBJ2-1, with a weak D call TRBD1 (5 bases). V was clipped by 5 bases and J by 6 bases, with 20 bases between them. The CDR3 spans 16 residues. Germline-derived CDR1 and CDR2 are MNHEY and SMNVEV (reference sequence). CDR3 DNA: TGTGCCAGCAGTAAAACGACAGCGCCCCTCTTCAATGAGCAGTTCTTC. This sequence encodes CASSKTTAPLFNEQFF.

In this sample, this clonotype turned up a few times. This chain joins TRBV27 and TRBJ1-5, with D unclear. The V gene's germline CDR1 is MNHEY and CDR2 SMNVEV (reference sequence). V was clipped by 5 bases and J by 4 bases, with 12 bases between them. The CDR3 totals 14 residues. CDR3 protein: CASSHSGPNQPQHF. CDR3 coding DNA: TGTGCCAGCAGTCACTCAGGACCGAATCAGCCCCAGCATTTT.

This clonotype turned up a few times. The rearrangement uses TRBV12-3 or TRBV12-4 and TRBJ1-6; 10 bases align to TRBD1. V shed 6 bases and J 9 bases; nucleotides not matched to a gene: 14. This CDR3 spans 17 amino acids. CDR3: CASSPDRGLSYSSPLHF. In DNA form, the CDR3 reads TGTGCCAGCAGCCCCGACAGGGGGCTAAGTTACTCTTCACCCCTCCACTTT.

Worth noting for this clonotype: A read error is possible here, since a much larger clone lies one base away. The chain has TRBV2 and TRBJ1-1, with D maybe TRBD1 (5 bases). Germline values: CDR1 SNHLY, CDR2 FYNNEI. The length of the CDR3 is 14 residues. Here the CDR3 reads CASGEEGENTEAFF. CDR3 in DNA: TGTGCCAGCGGTGAAGAAGGGGAGAACACTGAAGCTTTCTTT.

The chain is built from TRBV27 and TRBJ2-7, with TRBD2 matching 15 bases. CDR1 and CDR2 (germline): MNHEY, SMNVEV (reference sequence). V dropped 4 bases and J dropped 6; count of bases not matched to a gene: 4. This CDR3 is built from 15 residues. CDR3 residues: CASSYGLAGGVEQYF. The CDR3 bases are TGTGCCAGCAGTTACGGACTAGCGGGGGGGGTCGAGCAGTACTTC.

In its sample, this clonotype was seen many times. The V and J genes are TRBV29-1 and TRBJ2-7, with D perhaps matching TRBD1 (8 bases). Trimming removed 5 bases at V and 3 bases at J, with 14 bases between. CDR1 and CDR2 from the germline V gene are SQVTM and ANQGSEA. The CDR3 loop spans 13 amino acids. The CDR3 region is CSVSQGGDYEQYF. The CDR3 DNA sequence: TGCAGCGTTTCACAGGGGGGGGACTACGAGCAGTACTTC.

This clonotype occurred many times. The chain joins TRBV7-9 to TRBJ2-4; a possible D gene is TRBD2 (5 bases). CDR1 and CDR2 (germline): SEHNR, FQNEAQ (reference sequence). The CDR3 loop spans 19 amino acids. Trimming stripped 5 bases from V and 0 bases from J, with 23 bases between. CDR3 sequence (DNA): TGTGCCAGCAGCCCCGTAAGCCTCCGCGGGCCGCTAGCCAAAAACATTCAGTACTTC. Translating it yields CASSPVSLRGPLAKNIQYF.

There are many counts of this clonotype. This chain connects TRBV7-9 to TRBJ2-3, with 7 bases that match TRBD1. From germline, CDR1 is SEHNR and CDR2 FQNEAQ (reference sequence). The CDR3 totals 18 residues. With V trimmed by 1 base and J by 5 bases, 15 bases remained unmatched. The CDR3 region has the DNA TGTGCCAGCAGCTTAGACGATGTTGTCAGGGGGTTCGGAGATACGCAGTATTTT. As protein: CASSLDDVVRGFGDTQYF.

This clonotype showed up just a few times. The chain links TRBV6-2 or TRBV6-3 to TRBJ2-3; 8 nucleotides align to TRBD1. J lost 3 bases, V lost 8 bases, and 4 bases had no gene match. Per germline, CDR1 MNHEY and CDR2 SVGEGT. The CDR3 runs 13 residues. CDR3 DNA sequence: TGTGCCAGCGCAAACAGGGGGACAGATACGCAGTATTTT. Translating it yields CASANRGTDTQYF.

A word on this clonotype: This clone may be a read error of a much larger clone one base away. CDR3 protein: CASSPWTGESTEAFF. Written as DNA, the CDR3 is TGTGCCAGCAGCCCGTGGACAGGAGAAAGCACTGAAGCTTTCTTT. The gene calls are TRBV7-2 and TRBJ1-1; 7 positions agree with TRBD1. V shed 5 bases, J shed 4 bases, and the junction held 10 bases outside the gene matches. Germline V gives CDR1 SGHTA, CDR2 FQGNSA. This CDR3 is built from 15 residues.

This clonotype was counted many times. J is TRBJ2-3 and V is TRBV29-1; tentatively, D is TRBD2 (5 bases). The CDR3 consists of 14 residues. Germline CDR1 and CDR2: SQVTM and ANQGSEA. V lost 4 bases, J lost 2 bases, and 13 bases lay in between. Here the CDR3 reads CSVVSEGFTDTQYF. DNA for the CDR3: TGCAGCGTTGTCTCAGAGGGTTTCACAGATACGCAGTATTTT.

This clonotype has just one count. This may arise from a read error, as a much more abundant clone is one base away. As DNA, the CDR3 is TGTGCCAGCAGTTATCGGGTGACAGAATCAGAAACGCAGTATTTT. It is translated as CASSYRVTESETQYF. The chain couples TRBV12-3 or TRBV12-4 to TRBJ2-3, with D tentatively TRBD1 (5 bases). This CDR3 spans 15 amino acids.

In regard to this clonotype: A single base separates this from a much larger clone, so it may be a read error. V and J are TRBV14 and TRBJ2-2, with no clear D. Germline V lookup: CDR1 SGHDN, CDR2 FVKESK. This CDR3 comprises 16 residues. The V gene lost 4 bases and the J gene lost 4 bases, with 16 bases spanning the gap. The DNA for the CDR3 is TGTGCCAGCAGCCGGGCCGGTCTCCCGAGCACCGGGGAGCTGTTTTTT. Translating it yields CASSRAGLPSTGELFF.

Turning to this clonotype: A read error may produce the germline difference seen at one junction end. This rearrangement joins TRBV29-1 to TRBJ2-5; 11 nucleotides agree with TRBD2. The length of the CDR3 is 16 residues. CDR1 SQVTM and CDR2 ANQGSEA come from the germline V gene. CDR3 DNA: TGCAGCGCCGCCGCCCTTAGCGGGAGGGCTGGGGAGACCCAGTGCTTC. This encodes CSAAALSGRAGETQCF.

This clonotype was seen only a few times. The chain carries TRBV2 and TRBJ1-4; D is unresolved. This CDR3 spans 14 amino acids. From germline, CDR1 is SNHLY and CDR2 FYNNEI. V dropped 7 bases and J dropped 4 bases, with 13 bases sitting between them. The CDR3 loop is CASIGRDDNEKLFF. CDR3 in DNA: TGTGCCAGCATAGGACGGGATGATAATGAAAAACTGTTTTTT.